A single sample is the source of the 30 T cell receptor beta chains below, sequenced in a study of immune evolution from preneoplasia to lung adenocarcinoma. Using immunoSEQ multiplex PCR, the repertoire was profiled, and TCRdb retains in-frame clones only, with some absent. The sample has some 12,000 clones, more than 70% seen once. Sequenced: FFPE tissue from an adenomatous hyperplasia lung lesion. As for subset: atypical adenomatous hyperplasia (AAH), lung preneoplasia. The source is a person aged 50-70 years with lung adenocarcinoma.

The V call is TRBV7-6, the J call TRBJ2-5, with 9 bases lining up with TRBD1. This CDR3 comprises 15 residues. Germline V gives CDR1 SGHVS, CDR2 FNYEAQ. V dropped 1 base and J dropped 2; count of bases not matched to a gene: 2. This CDR3 is CASSLGGTGQETQYF. Here the CDR3 DNA reads TGTGCCAGCAGCTTAGGGGGGACAGGGCAAGAGACCCAGTACTTC.

The chain uses TRBV6-5 and TRBJ2-6; D not certain. The V end was cut by 5 bases, the J end by 4 bases, with 6 bases between. This CDR3 comprises 13 residues. Germline V gene sequence: CDR1 MNHEY, CDR2 SVGAGI. This CDR3 is CASSPWGANVLTF. Written as DNA, the CDR3 is TGTGCCAGCAGTCCTTGGGGGGCCAACGTCCTGACTTTC.

This clone appeared once. The V and J genes are TRBV9 and TRBJ2-2; possible D gene TRBD2, 6 bases. Trimming removed 1 base from V and 4 bases from J, with 11 bases in between. Germline V gene data show CDR1 as SGDLS and CDR2 as YYNGEE. This CDR3 comprises 15 residues. The CDR3 reads CASSVWEEGTGELFF. In DNA, the CDR3 is TGTGCCAGCAGCGTATGGGAGGAGGGCACCGGGGAGCTGTTTTTT. Supplemented by reference TRBV9 and TRBJ2-2, the full variable domain reads DSGVTQTPKHLITATGQRVTLRCSPRSGDLSVYWYQQSLDQGLQFLIQYYNGEERAKGNILERFSAQQFPDLHSELNLSSLELGDSALYFCASSVWEEGTGELFFGEGSRLTVL.

The V gene is TRBV9, the J gene TRBJ1-1; 10 bases align to TRBD1. CDR1 and CDR2 (germline): SGDLS, YYNGEE. The CDR3 length is 15 residues. The V segment lost 0 bases and the J segment 4 bases; nucleotides outside the gene matches: 3. CDR3 residues: CASSVEGTGATEAFF. The CDR3, as DNA: TGTGCCAGCAGCGTAGAAGGGACAGGGGCCACTGAAGCTTTCTTT.

The chain is built from TRBV7-3 and TRBJ2-2; 13 nucleotides align to TRBD2. This CDR3 has 21 amino acids. J was trimmed by 0 bases and V by 5 bases; bases with no gene match: 15. Germline CDR1 reads SGHTA; CDR2 reads FQGTGA. CDR3 DNA: TGTGCCAGCAGCCCCAGTGGGGGGGGGACTAGCGGGATAACGAACACCGGGGAGCTGTTTTTT. This codes for CASSPSGGGTSGITNTGELFF.

This clone showed up just once. This sequence joins TRBV7-9 and TRBJ2-2; 12 nucleotides line up with TRBD2. Germline CDR1 and CDR2: SEHNR and FQNEAQ (reference sequence). V shed 6 bases and J 4 bases; nucleotides not matched to a gene: 6. This CDR3 contains 16 residues. DNA of the CDR3: TGTGCCAGCAGTTTACTAGCGGGAGGTCGCACCGGGGAGCTGTTTTTT. Translating gives CASSLLAGGRTGELFF.

The CDR3, as DNA: TGCGCCAGCAGCGCGACAGAAGGGGTCAGAATAGGCTCCTACAATGAGCAGTTCTTC. Protein sequence: CASSATEGVRIGSYNEQFF. This chain links TRBV5-1 with TRBJ2-1; a possible D gene is TRBD1 (5 bases). Trimming took off 4 bases at V and 0 bases at J, with 23 bases between the two ends. CDR1 and CDR2 from the germline V gene are SGHRS and YFSETQ. The CDR3 contains 19 residues.

The J gene is TRBJ1-6, the V gene TRBV30; weak D call: TRBD1 (5 bases). The CDR3 totals 12 residues. Germline CDR1 reads GTSNPN; CDR2 reads SVGIG (reference sequence). V was trimmed by 3 bases and J by 8 bases, leaving 8 bases between them. CDR3 residues: CAWREGYSPLHF. For the CDR3, the DNA is TGTGCCTGGAGGGAGGGGTATTCACCCCTCCACTTT. Full variable domain (remainder filled in from reference TRBV30 and TRBJ1-6): SQTIHQWPATLVQPVGSPLSLECTVEGTSNPNLYWYRQAAGRGLQLLFYSVGIGQISSEVPQNLSASRPQDRQFILSSKKLLLSDSGFYLCAWREGYSPLHFGNGTRLTVT.

The genes are TRBV6-4 and TRBJ1-1; D is uncertain. The ends were cut back, 3 bases at V and 0 bases at J, with 5 bases in the middle. Looked up from germline, CDR1 is MRHNA and CDR2 is SNTAGT. The CDR3 is made up of 13 amino acids. CDR3 nucleotide sequence: TGTGCCAGCAGTGAACAGTTGAACACTGAAGCTTTCTTT. Protein: CASSEQLNTEAFF.

The genes are TRBV7-3 and TRBJ2-3; D ambiguous. This CDR3 is built from 15 residues. Germline V CDR1 and CDR2: SGHTA, FQGTGA. V dropped 2 bases and J dropped 7 bases, with 16 bases sitting between them. The CDR3 bases are TGTGCCAGCAGCTTATCACACGGGTTAGGTTATACGCAGTATTTT. Amino acids: CASSLSHGLGYTQYF. Combining the CDR3 with reference TRBV7-3 and TRBJ2-3 gives the whole variable domain GAGVSQTPSNKVTEKGKYVELRCDPISGHTALYWYRQSLGQGPEFLIYFQGTGAADDSGLPNDRFFAVRPEGSVSTLKIQRTERGDSAVYLCASSLSHGLGYTQYFGPGTRLTVL.

The chain carries TRBV6-1 and TRBJ2-1; possible D gene TRBD2, 6 bases. CDR1 MNHNS and CDR2 SASEGT come from the germline V gene. V shed 7 bases and J shed 4 bases, with 11 bases lying between them. This CDR3 contains 13 residues. As DNA, the CDR3 is TGTGCCAGCATAGACGGGACTTACAATGAGCAGTTCTTC. This codes for CASIDGTYNEQFF.

The chain uses TRBV19 and TRBJ1-5, with a possible D match to TRBD1 (6 bases). V lost 1 base and J lost 6, with 16 bases in between. There are 16 residues in the CDR3. CDR1 is LNHDA and CDR2 is SQIVND in the germline V gene (reference sequence). CDR3 region: CASSIAKGGLRQPQHF. DNA of the CDR3: TGTGCCAGTAGTATAGCGAAGGGGGGTTTGCGTCAGCCCCAGCATTTT.

The chain recombines TRBV6-1 with TRBJ1-1; D is unclear. The germline V gene has CDR1 MNHNS and CDR2 SASEGT. The CDR3 covers 14 residues. V was cut by 3 bases and J by 1 base, with 9 bases left in between. DNA for the CDR3: TGTGCCAGCAGTGATTGGGCAGAGAACACTGAAGCTTTCTTT. The encoded protein is CASSDWAENTEAFF.

About this clone: One junction end disagrees with the germline gene, perhaps due to a read error. V gene TRBV28 combines with J gene TRBJ2-3, with TRBD2 matching over 15 bases. The CDR3 is 13 residues long. Germline lookup yields CDR1 MDHEN and CDR2 SYDVKM. CDR3 residues: CASSEGLAGGPRF. The CDR3 DNA is TGTGCCAGCAGTGAAGGACTAGCGGGAGGGCCACGTTTT.

The gene calls are TRBV20-1 and TRBJ1-3; perhaps TRBD1 as D (5 bases). The germline V and J ends were trimmed by 6 bases and 2 bases, with 5 bases remaining between them. Per the germline V gene, CDR1 is DFQATT and CDR2 is SNEGSKA (reference sequence). The CDR3 sequence is 11 residues long. Here the CDR3 reads CSARAGNTIYF. CDR3 DNA sequence: TGCAGTGCCAGGGCTGGAAACACCATATATTTT.

V is TRBV30 and J is TRBJ1-4; D is possibly TRBD1 (5 bases). CDR3 length equals 15 residues. V was clipped by 3 bases and J by 7 bases, with 18 bases between them. Germline V lookup: CDR1 GTSNPN, CDR2 SVGIG (reference sequence). The CDR3 DNA follows: TGTGCCTGGAGACGAGGGGATCGAGAGCGTGAAAAACTGTTTTTT. This translates into CAWRRGDREREKLFF.

This chain uses TRBV9 with TRBJ2-7; maybe TRBD2 (6 bases). The germline CDR1 and CDR2 sequences are SGDLS and YYNGEE. Trimming cost V 0 bases and J 1 base, with 8 bases left between them. The CDR3 sequence is 14 residues long. The CDR3 DNA is TGTGCCAGCAGCGTAGGCGGGGATTCCTACGAGCAGTACTTC. Its protein is CASSVGGDSYEQYF.

The gene calls are TRBV11-2 and TRBJ2-7; D is perhaps TRBD1 (6 bases). This CDR3 has 15 amino acids. The V gene lost 0 bases and the J gene lost 3 bases, with 12 bases spanning the gap. CDR1 is SGHAT and CDR2 is FQNNGV in the germline V gene. CDR3 sequence (DNA): TGTGCCAGCAGCTTAGAGGGGAGAGGGGGCTACGAGCAGTACTTC. It is translated as CASSLEGRGGYEQYF. Based on the CDR3 plus reference TRBV11-2 and TRBJ2-7, the full variable domain is EAGVAQSPRYKIIEKRQSVAFWCNPISGHATLYWYQQILGQGPKLLIQFQNNGVVDDSQLPKDRFSAERLKGVDSTLKIQPAKLEDSAVYLCASSLEGRGGYEQYFGPGTRLTVT.

This chain uses TRBV7-8 with TRBJ1-1; D call uncertain. This CDR3 has 13 residues. CDR1 and CDR2 from the germline V gene are SGHVS and FQNEAQ. The germline V and J ends were trimmed by 2 bases and 6 bases, with 10 bases remaining between them. CDR3 region: CASSLYGGAEAFF. The CDR3 DNA sequence: TGTGCCAGCAGCTTATACGGTGGCGCTGAAGCTTTCTTT.

The DNA for the CDR3 is TGTGCCATCAGCCCGGGACAGAACACAGATACGCAGTATTTT. Protein: CAISPGQNTDTQYF. This chain joins TRBV10-3 and TRBJ2-3, with 7 bases matching TRBD1. This CDR3 is 14 amino acids long. CDR1 is ENHRY, CDR2 SYGVKD, per germline. V lost 6 bases and J lost 2; bases outside the gene matches: 5.

The chain carries TRBV7-2 and TRBJ1-1; D perhaps matches TRBD1 (5 bases). The CDR3 has 14 amino acids. With 0 bases removed from V and 8 bases from J, the gap between germline ends came to 13 bases. Looked up from germline, CDR1 is SGHTA and CDR2 is FQGNSA. The chain's CDR3 is CASSLAGLGDEAFF. CDR3 nucleotides: TGTGCCAGCAGCTTAGCAGGTTTAGGGGACGAAGCTTTCTTT.

V is TRBV7-8 and J is TRBJ1-6; 8 bases line up with TRBD1. The length of the CDR3 is 15 residues. Germline loops: CDR1 SGHVS, CDR2 FQNEAQ. V was clipped by 6 bases and J by 9 bases; unmatched bases: 10. CDR3 residues: CASSPRTGLGSPLHF. The CDR3 DNA follows: TGTGCCAGCAGTCCACGGACAGGGTTGGGTTCACCCCTCCACTTT.

This clone is a singleton in its sample. The rearrangement joins TRBV4-2 to TRBJ1-2; D might be TRBD1 (6 bases). The ends were cut back, 0 bases at V and 7 bases at J, with 12 bases in the middle. Germline loops: CDR1 LGHNA, CDR2 YNFKEQ. There are 14 residues in the CDR3. CDR3: CASSQDVGARGYTF. The CDR3 DNA is TGTGCCAGCAGCCAAGATGTGGGGGCGCGTGGCTACACCTTC.

The count of this clone is one. Germline is not matched at one junction end, which may reflect a read error. This chain links TRBV11-3 with TRBJ1-3; TRBD1 is a possible D gene (5 bases). Germline CDR1 SGHNT, CDR2 YENEEA. CDR3 length: 12 residues. The CDR3 nucleotides are TGTGCCAGCAGTCTGGGGGGAAGCACCATATATTTT. Residues: CASSLGGSTIYF.

The CDR3 sequence: CASSRSGRVRNEQFF. In DNA form, the CDR3 reads TGTGCCAGCAGTAGGAGCGGGAGGGTCCGCAATGAGCAGTTCTTC. This rearrangement joins TRBV2 to TRBJ2-1; 10 bases match TRBD2. V shed 5 bases and J 6 bases; nucleotides not matched to a gene: 7. The CDR3 has 15 residues. Germline V CDR1 and CDR2: SNHLY, FYNNEI.

This clone was counted between two and nine times. The CDR3 protein is CASRFDRNTGELFF. CDR3 DNA sequence: TGTGCCAGCCGATTTGACAGGAACACCGGGGAGCTGTTTTTT. V gene TRBV6-5 combines with J gene TRBJ2-2, with D maybe TRBD1 (5 bases). V dropped 8 bases and J dropped 1 base, with 11 bases sitting between them. Germline CDR1 MNHEY, CDR2 SVGAGI. The CDR3 extends over 14 amino acids.

This clone appeared once. The chain has TRBV21-1 and TRBJ2-3; the D call TRBD2 from the table was never checked on the DNA. TRBV21-1 is given as a pseudogene. The CDR3 sequence is 15 residues long. The CDR3 DNA reads TGTGCCAGCAGCTTCCCGGGACTAGCTGCGGATACGCAGTATTTT. Protein: CASSFPGLAADTQYF.

The J gene is TRBJ2-7, the V gene TRBV11-2, with D possibly TRBD2 on 5 matching bases. The ends were cut back, 2 bases at V and 5 bases at J, with 16 bases in the middle. The length of the CDR3 is 15 residues. Germline V gene lookup returns CDR1 SGHAT and CDR2 FQNNGV. The CDR3 loop is CASSLTVGPGNEQYF. The CDR3 DNA reads TGTGCCAGCAGCTTAACGGTGGGCCCGGGGAACGAGCAGTACTTC.

The V gene is TRBV7-3, the J gene TRBJ2-2; 7 bases align to TRBD1. The CDR3 spans 16 residues. J gave up 4 bases and V 4 bases, and 9 bases lay outside the gene matches. Germline V CDR1 and CDR2: SGHTA, FQGTGA. This CDR3 reads CASSSTGFGSTGELFF. Here the CDR3 DNA reads TGTGCCAGCAGCTCGACAGGGTTTGGTTCCACCGGGGAGCTGTTTTTT.

This clone was seen only once. The chain joins TRBV19 to TRBJ1-5, with D unclear. Germline values: CDR1 LNHDA, CDR2 SQIVND (reference sequence). V dropped 6 bases and J dropped 5 bases, with 17 bases sitting between them. The CDR3 length is 15 residues. CDR3 DNA sequence: TGTGCCAGTAGCCCTCCGAGAGGGCTCGATCAGCCCCAGCATTTT. This codes for CASSPPRGLDQPQHF.